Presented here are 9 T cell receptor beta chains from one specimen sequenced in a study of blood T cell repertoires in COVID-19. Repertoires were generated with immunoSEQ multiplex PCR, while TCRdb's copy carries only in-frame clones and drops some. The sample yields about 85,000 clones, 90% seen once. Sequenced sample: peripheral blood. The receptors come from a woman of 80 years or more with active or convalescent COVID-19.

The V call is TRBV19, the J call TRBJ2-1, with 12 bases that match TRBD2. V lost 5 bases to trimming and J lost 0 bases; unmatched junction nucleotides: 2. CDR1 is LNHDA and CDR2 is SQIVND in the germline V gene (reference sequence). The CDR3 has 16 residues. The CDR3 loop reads CASSVTSGGSYNEQFF. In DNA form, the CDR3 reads TGTGCCAGTAGTGTGACTAGCGGGGGCTCCTACAATGAGCAGTTCTTC.

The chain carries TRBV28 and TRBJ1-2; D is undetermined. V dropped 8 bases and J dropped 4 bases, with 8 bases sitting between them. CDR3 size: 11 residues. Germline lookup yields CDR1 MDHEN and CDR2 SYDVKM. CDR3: CASGLPYGYTF. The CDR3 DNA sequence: TGTGCCAGCGGGCTGCCCTATGGCTACACCTTC.

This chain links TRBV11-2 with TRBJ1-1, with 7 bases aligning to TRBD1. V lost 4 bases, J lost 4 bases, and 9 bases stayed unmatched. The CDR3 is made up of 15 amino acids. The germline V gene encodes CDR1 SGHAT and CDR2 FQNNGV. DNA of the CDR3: TGTGCCAGCAGCTCTGCAGGGGGGATTTTCACTGAAGCTTTCTTT. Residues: CASSSAGGIFTEAFF. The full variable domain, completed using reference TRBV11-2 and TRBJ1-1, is EAGVAQSPRYKIIEKRQSVAFWCNPISGHATLYWYQQILGQGPKLLIQFQNNGVVDDSQLPKDRFSAERLKGVDSTLKIQPAKLEDSAVYLCASSSAGGIFTEAFFGQGTRLTVV.

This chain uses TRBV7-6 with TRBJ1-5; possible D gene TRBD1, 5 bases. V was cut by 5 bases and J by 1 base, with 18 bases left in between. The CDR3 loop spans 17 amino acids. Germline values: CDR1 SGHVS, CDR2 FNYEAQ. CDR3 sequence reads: CASSSDRGFGSNQPQHF. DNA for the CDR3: TGTGCCAGCAGCAGCGATAGGGGTTTCGGAAGCAATCAGCCCCAGCATTTT.

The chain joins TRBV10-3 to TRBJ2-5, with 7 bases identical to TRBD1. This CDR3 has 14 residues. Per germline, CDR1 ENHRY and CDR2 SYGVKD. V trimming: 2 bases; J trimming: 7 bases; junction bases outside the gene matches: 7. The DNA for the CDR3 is TGTGCCATCAGTGAGGACAGGGATCTTGGGACCCAGTACTTC. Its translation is CAISEDRDLGTQYF.

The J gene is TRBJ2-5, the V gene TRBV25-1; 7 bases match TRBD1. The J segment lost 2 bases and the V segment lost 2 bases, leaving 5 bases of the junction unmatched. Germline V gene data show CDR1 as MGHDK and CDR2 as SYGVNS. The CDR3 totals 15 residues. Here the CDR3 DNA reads TGTGCCAGCAGTGAAAGACAGGGCGGACAAGAGACCCAGTACTTC. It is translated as CASSERQGGQETQYF.

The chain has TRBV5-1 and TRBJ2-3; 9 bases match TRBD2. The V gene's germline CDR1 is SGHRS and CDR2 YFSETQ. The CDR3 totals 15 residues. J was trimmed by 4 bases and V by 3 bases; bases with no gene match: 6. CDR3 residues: CASSSGAGGADTQYF. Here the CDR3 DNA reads TGCGCCAGCAGCTCTGGAGCGGGGGGCGCAGATACGCAGTATTTT.

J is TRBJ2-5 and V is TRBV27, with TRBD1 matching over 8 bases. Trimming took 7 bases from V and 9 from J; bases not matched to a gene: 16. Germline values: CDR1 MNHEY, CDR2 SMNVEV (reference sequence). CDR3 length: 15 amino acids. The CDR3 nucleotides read TGTGCCAGCAAGTCATATTTGGACAGGGATCGGGCCCAGTACTTC. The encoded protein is CASKSYLDRDRAQYF.

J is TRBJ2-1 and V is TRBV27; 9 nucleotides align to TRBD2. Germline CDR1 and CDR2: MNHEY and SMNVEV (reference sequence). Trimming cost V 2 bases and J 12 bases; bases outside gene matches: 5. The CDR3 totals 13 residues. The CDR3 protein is CASSLEREAPQFF. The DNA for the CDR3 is TGTGCCAGCAGTTTAGAGCGGGAGGCTCCGCAGTTCTTC.